This T cell receptor beta chain was identified during a study of cytomegalovirus exposure and HLA in healthy donors. Study findings and constraints: Associated with cytomegalovirus, according to the listing, were around 160 TCR beta chains.

TCRdb keeps only in-frame clones here, not all; method: immunoSEQ multiplex PCR. Seen here are approximately 280,000 clones, 65% to 90% observed once, and the top ten hold more than 0.8%. Note on this clone: Its antigen is currently unknown.

The CDR3 sequence is 13 residues long. Germline assignment: CDR1 MNHEY and CDR2 SVGAGI. V was shortened by 2 bases and J by 1 base, with 6 bases between the two germline ends. The origin of this receptor is a woman under 30 in good health and CMV-seronegative. The chain links TRBV6-5 to TRBJ2-7; D is uncertain. Sample: PBMCs. The CDR3 region is CASSYRVSYEQYF. CDR3 sequence (DNA): TGTGCCAGCAGTTACAGAGTTTCCTACGAGCAGTACTTC.